This TCR beta chain was captured by sequencing in a study of blood T cell repertoires in COVID-19. The J segment lost 4 bases and the V segment lost 4 bases, leaving 5 bases of the junction unmatched. This CDR3 comprises 15 residues. Per the germline V gene, CDR1 is MNHEY and CDR2 is SVGEGT. TCRdb's table, derived via immunoSEQ multiplex PCR, lists solely in-frame clones and lacks some. The sample lists about 200,000 clones; 80% to 90% were seen once. The clonotype originates from a woman in her seventies with acute or convalescent COVID-19. This chain joins TRBV6-2 or TRBV6-3 and TRBJ1-5, with 9 bases aligning to TRBD1. The sequencing sample was made of peripheral blood. CDR3 sequence (DNA): TGTGCCAGCAGTTGGGGGGACAGGGCGAATCAGCCCCAGCATTTT. Its protein product is CASSWGDRANQPQHF.